The 14 T cell receptor beta chains below all came from one sample that was sequenced in a study of technical replicates of blood from a few donors. Data came from immunoSEQ multiplex PCR; TCRdb stores just in-frame clones and leaves some out. This sample has 14,000 or so clones, with 85% found just once. What was sequenced was PBMCs. Receptor source: a human donor in good health.

This clone was seen a handful of times. This chain joins TRBV7-7 and TRBJ1-1, with D hard to call. V gave up 5 bases and J gave up 3 bases, with 10 bases separating them. CDR3 size: 13 residues. Germline lookup yields CDR1 SSHAT and CDR2 FNYEAQ (reference sequence). The CDR3 loop reads CASSPGGHTEAFF. In nucleotides, the CDR3 is TGTGCCAGCAGCCCCGGTGGGCACACTGAAGCTTTCTTT.

J is TRBJ2-5 and V is TRBV2, with TRBD2 identical over 7 bases. The CDR3 consists of 13 residues. The V gene's germline CDR1 is SNHLY and CDR2 FYNNEI. V trimming: 7 bases; J trimming: 4 bases; junction bases outside the gene matches: 6. The CDR3 loop reads CASTEGGRETQYF. CDR3 nucleotides: TGTGCCAGCACCGAAGGCGGGAGAGAGACCCAGTACTTC.

This chain links TRBV4-1 with TRBJ2-1; D is perhaps TRBD1 (5 bases). The CDR3 runs 15 residues. CDR1 is MGHRA, CDR2 YSYEKL, per germline. V shed 5 bases and J shed 0 bases, with 11 bases lying between them. The DNA for the CDR3 is TGCGCCAGCAGCACGGACATCCTCTCCTACAATGAGCAGTTCTTC. It yields the protein CASSTDILSYNEQFF.

The chain has TRBV6-5 and TRBJ1-5, with D hard to call. There are 13 residues in the CDR3. Germline loops: CDR1 MNHEY, CDR2 SVGAGI. The ends were cut back, 6 bases at V and 6 bases at J, with 12 bases in the middle. The CDR3 nucleotides read TGTGCCAGCAGCCGGACTGCAGGTCAGCCCCAGCATTTT. It encodes CASSRTAGQPQHF.

This chain connects TRBV9 to TRBJ1-5; no firm D call. The germline V gene has CDR1 SGDLS and CDR2 YYNGEE. Trimming cost V 1 base and J 0 bases, with 17 bases left between them. CDR3 size: 18 residues. CDR3 sequence: CASSVPPLCPYSNQPQHF. The CDR3 DNA reads TGTGCCAGCAGCGTACCCCCCCTCTGCCCCTATAGCAATCAGCCCCAGCATTTT.

The V gene is TRBV30, the J gene TRBJ2-1, with 14 nucleotides matching TRBD2. Germline V lookup: CDR1 GTSNPN, CDR2 SVGIG (reference sequence). V shed 3 bases, J shed 10 bases, and the junction held 8 bases outside the gene matches. This CDR3 is 15 amino acids long. This CDR3 is CAWRYRLAGGREQFF. The CDR3 bases are TGTGCCTGGAGGTACAGACTAGCGGGAGGGCGAGAGCAGTTCTTC.

This rearrangement joins TRBV27 to TRBJ1-2; a possible D gene is TRBD1 (5 bases). V lost 0 bases to trimming and J lost 8 bases, with 13 bases between them. CDR3 length: 14 residues. Germline V CDR1 and CDR2: MNHEY, SMNVEV (reference sequence). Here the CDR3 DNA reads TGTGCCAGCAGTTTATCGTCGGGGGGGGAGGGCTACACCTTC. Translating gives CASSLSSGGEGYTF.

For the CDR3, the DNA is TGTGCCAGCAGCTTGACAGGGGGCGCCACGGTAGGCAATGAGCAGTTCTTC. Its protein product is CASSLTGGATVGNEQFF. The chain joins TRBV11-1 to TRBJ2-1; TRBD1 matches 10 bases. The CDR3 totals 17 residues. V was clipped by 3 bases and J by 6 bases; unmatched bases: 11. Germline assignment: CDR1 SGHAT and CDR2 FQDESV (reference sequence).

This clone was seen once. The V and J genes are TRBV19 and TRBJ1-4; a possible D gene is TRBD1 (6 bases). The CDR3 has 14 residues. The germline V gene has CDR1 LNHDA and CDR2 SQIVND (reference sequence). With 5 bases removed from V and 5 bases from J, the gap between germline ends came to 12 bases. CDR3 coding DNA: TGTGCCAGTAGTCCATTACAGGGCAATGAAAAACTGTTTTTT. Its protein product is CASSPLQGNEKLFF.

The chain has TRBV7-9 and TRBJ2-3; D is uncertain. V was cut by 1 base and J by 11 bases, with 16 bases left in between. Per the germline V gene, CDR1 is SEHNR and CDR2 is FQNEAQ (reference sequence). CDR3 length: 14 amino acids. The DNA for the CDR3 is TGTGCCAGCAGCTTAGGAGGCCCGCTCGCCATGCAGTATTTT. It specifies CASSLGGPLAMQYF.

V is TRBV28 and J is TRBJ1-2, with unresolved D. V was cut by 6 bases and J by 2 bases, with 10 bases left in between. The CDR3 extends over 13 amino acids. Germline V gene lookup returns CDR1 MDHEN and CDR2 SYDVKM. CDR3 sequence (DNA): TGTGCCAGCAGGCATGGGGAGAACTATGGCTACACCTTC. Translated: CASRHGENYGYTF.

The rearrangement joins TRBV7-9 to TRBJ2-2; 8 bases are a match to TRBD2. The V segment lost 5 bases and the J segment 5 bases; nucleotides outside the gene matches: 10. This CDR3 is 16 amino acids long. In germline, CDR1 is SEHNR, CDR2 FQNEAQ (reference sequence). The DNA of the CDR3 is TGTGCCAGCAGCCCAACGAGCGGGAGAGGGACCGGGGAGCTGTTTTTT. Its protein is CASSPTSGRGTGELFF.

The V and J genes are TRBV25-1 and TRBJ2-5, with TRBD2 matching over 8 bases. CDR1 is MGHDK and CDR2 is SYGVNS in the germline V gene. The trim removed 5 bases at V and 1 base at J, leaving 6 bases unmatched. The CDR3 is made up of 15 amino acids. The CDR3 region is CASSYASGFQETQYF. The CDR3 bases are TGTGCCAGCAGTTATGCTAGCGGGTTCCAAGAGACCCAGTACTTC. Full variable domain (outside the CDR3, taken from reference TRBV25-1 and TRBJ2-5): EADIYQTPRYLVIGTGKKITLECSQTMGHDKMYWYQQDPGMELHLIHYSYGVNSTEKGDLSSESTVSRIRTEHFPLTLESARPSHTSQYLCASSYASGFQETQYFGPGTRLLVL.

The chain couples TRBV27 to TRBJ2-3; TRBD1 matches 11 bases. The J segment lost 4 bases and the V segment lost 7 bases, leaving 4 bases of the junction unmatched. CDR3 length: 14 residues. Germline V CDR1 and CDR2: MNHEY, SMNVEV (reference sequence). CDR3 nucleotides: TGTGCCAGCAAACGGACAGGGGGCGCAGATACGCAGTATTTT. It yields the protein CASKRTGGADTQYF.